A selection of T cell receptor beta chains follows, all from one sample in a study of blood T cell repertoires in COVID-19. Sequencing was performed with immunoSEQ multiplex PCR; in TCRdb, only in-frame clones are kept and a portion is missing. This sample has 45,000 to 65,000 clones, with under 85% found just once. The sequenced sample consisted of peripheral blood. The receptor set was obtained from a man between 65 and 79 years old with active COVID-19. Each CDR3 is given with its conserved first and last residue. D genes are given only for firm matches. Not every row has a clone size; where given, it reads once, few, many or a size class.

TRBJ1-2 | TRBV30 | NA | NA | TGTGCCTGGAGGGAACACAGGGACTATGGCTACACCTTC | CAWREHRDYGYTF
TRBJ2-7 | TRBV20-1 | TRBD1 | NA | TGCAGTGCTAGTCGGGGACAGGGAGACTACGAGCAGTACTTC | CSASRGQGDYEQYF
TRBJ2-3 | TRBV6-5 | NA | NA | TGTGCCAGCAGCAGTTCCGACTATACGCAGTATTTT | CASSSSDYTQYF
TRBJ1-1 | TRBV6-5 | TRBD1 | NA | TGTGCCAGCAGCTACAACAGGGGGGCTGAAGCTTTCTTT | CASSYNRGAEAFF
TRBJ2-7 | TRBV5-1 | TRBD1 | NA | TGCGCCAGCAGCTCCGGGACAGGGGAGTACGAGCAGTACTTC | CASSSGTGEYEQYF
TRBJ2-2 | TRBV4-1 | TRBD1 | NA | TGCGCCAGCAGCCGGGACAGGGGAGGCACCGGGGAGCTGTTTTTT | CASSRDRGGTGELFF
TRBJ2-3 | TRBV5-4 | TRBD2 | NA | TGTGCCAGCAGCTTGGCGGTGGGAGGGACAGATACGCAGTATTTT | CASSLAVGGTDTQYF
TRBJ1-6 | TRBV7-2 | NA | NA | TGTGCCAGCAGTTTCGACGGGAGCTCCTATAATTCACCCCTCCACTTT | CASSFDGSSYNSPLHF
TRBJ2-2 | TRBV5-1 | NA | NA | TGCGCCAGCAGCTTGGAGCACGCGAACACCGGGGAGCTGTTTTTT | CASSLEHANTGELFF
TRBJ2-3 | TRBV19 | NA | NA | TGTGCCAGTAGTATAAGAGGCCAAGCAGATACGCAGTATTTT | CASSIRGQADTQYF
TRBJ1-6 | TRBV9 | NA | NA | TGTGCCAGCAGCGCCGAGATTAATTCACCCCTCCACTTT | CASSAEINSPLHF
TRBJ2-1 | TRBV10-3 | NA | NA | TGTGCCATCAGTGTACAGGGACCCTACAATGAGCAGTTCTTC | CAISVQGPYNEQFF
TRBJ2-3 | TRBV13 | NA | NA | TGTGCCAGCAGCTTATATGGTAGCGGTACGTCAGATACGCAGTATTTT | CASSLYGSGTSDTQYF
TRBJ1-4 | TRBV6-2/TRBV6-3 | NA | NA | TGTGCCAGCAGTTACTCACTCCACGGGAGAACTAATGAAAAACTGTTTTTT | CASSYSLHGRTNEKLFF
TRBJ2-1 | TRBV6-2/TRBV6-3 | TRBD2 | NA | TGTGCCAGCAGTTACTCGGCTAGCGGGGTATTAGACAATGAGCAGTTCTTC | CASSYSASGVLDNEQFF
TRBJ2-5 | TRBV19 | NA | NA | TGTGCCAGTACGGTAACCCGGGGAGAGACCCAGTACTTC | CASTVTRGETQYF
TRBJ1-6 | TRBV6-5 | NA | few | TGTGCCAGCACAGGGCGGTCTTTTAATTCACCCCTCCACTTT | CASTGRSFNSPLHF
TRBJ1-1 | TRBV2 | TRBD1 | NA | TGTGCCAGCAGTTTAACAGGGGGAGTGGACACTGAAGCTTTCTTT | CASSLTGGVDTEAFF
TRBJ1-2 | TRBV29-1 | NA | NA | TGCAGCGTGACACAGGGCCCATATGGCTACACCTTC | CSVTQGPYGYTF
TRBJ2-4 | TRBV7-7 | NA | NA | TGTGTCAACCGGGACACCTACTCCGAAGTGGCCAAAAACATTCAGTACTTC | CVNRDTYSEVAKNIQYF
TRBJ2-7 | TRBV30 | TRBD1 | NA | TGTGCCTGGAGTGTAATGGGACAGAAATACGAGCAGTACTTC | CAWSVMGQKYEQYF
TRBJ2-7 | TRBV3-1/TRBV3-2 | NA | NA | TGTGCCTCTAGAGCACAGGCTGCCCCCTACGAGCAGTACTTC | CASRAQAAPYEQYF
TRBJ1-3 | TRBV7-6 | TRBD1 | NA | TGTGCCAGCAGCTTAGGTGGAAGACAGGGAGCTGGAAACACCATATATTTT | CASSLGGRQGAGNTIYF
TRBJ1-4 | TRBV5-6 | NA | NA | TGTGCCAGCAGCATGGGGGGTATCAGGGGTGGCGAAAAACTGTTTTTT | CASSMGGIRGGEKLFF
TRBJ2-7 | TRBV28 | TRBD1 | few | TGTGCCAGCAGGGGACAGGGGGGATACCTCTACGAGCAGTACTTC | CASRGQGGYLYEQYF
TRBJ2-7 | TRBV6-5 | NA | once | TGTGCCAGCAGTTTCGCGAGAACCTACGAGCAGTACTTC | CASSFARTYEQYF
TRBJ2-1 | TRBV18 | TRBD1 | NA | TGTGCCAGCTCACCACGGACAGGGGTCGACAATGAGCAGTTCTTC | CASSPRTGVDNEQFF
TRBJ2-7 | TRBV6-2/TRBV6-3 | NA | once | TGTGCCAGCAGCCGCACGGCGGGTATTGGAAACTACGAGCAGTACTTC | CASSRTAGIGNYEQYF
TRBJ2-2 | TRBV5-1 | NA | NA | TGCGCCAGCAGCCCCGGGGGGCTGAACACCGGGGAGCTGTTTTTT | CASSPGGLNTGELFF
TRBJ1-1 | TRBV27 | TRBD1 | NA | TGTGCCAGCGGGGCAGGGGGGACCCCGGGAGCTTTCTTT | CASGAGGTPGAFF
TRBJ1-5 | TRBV30 | TRBD1 | NA | TGTGCCTGGAGTCAACAGGGGGATAGCAATCAGCCCCAGCATTTT | CAWSQQGDSNQPQHF
TRBJ1-4 | TRBV6-1 | TRBD1 | NA | TGTGCCAGCAGTGAATCAGCAGGGGGCTTAGGTGAAAAACTGTTTTTT | CASSESAGGLGEKLFF